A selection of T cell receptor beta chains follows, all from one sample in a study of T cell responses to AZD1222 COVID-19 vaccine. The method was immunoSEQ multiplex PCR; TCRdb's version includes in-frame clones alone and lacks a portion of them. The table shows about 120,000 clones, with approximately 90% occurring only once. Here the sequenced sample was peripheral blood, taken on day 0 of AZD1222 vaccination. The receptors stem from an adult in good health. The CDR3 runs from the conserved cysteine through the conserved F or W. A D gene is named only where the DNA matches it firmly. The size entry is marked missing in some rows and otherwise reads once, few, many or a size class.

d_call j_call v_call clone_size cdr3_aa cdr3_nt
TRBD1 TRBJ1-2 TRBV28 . CASSWGQAVYGYTF TGTGCCAGCAGTTGGGGACAGGCAGTCTATGGCTACACCTTC
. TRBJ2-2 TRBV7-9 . CASQPPWGAGELFF TGTGCCAGCCAGCCCCCCTGGGGGGCCGGGGAGCTGTTTTTT
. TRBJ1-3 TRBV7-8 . CASSSRGGGHRGNTIYF TGTGCCAGCAGCTCCCGAGGGGGGGGGCATCGTGGAAACACCATATATTTT
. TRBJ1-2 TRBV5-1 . CASSLGRGDGGYTF TGCGCCAGCAGCTTGGGTCGGGGGGATGGCGGCTACACCTTC
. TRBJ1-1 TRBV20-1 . CSASEGGAFF TGCAGTGCTAGCGAGGGAGGAGCTTTCTTT
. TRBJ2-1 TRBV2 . CASTQIGGSSYNEQFF TGTGCCAGCACCCAGATTGGAGGGAGCTCCTACAATGAGCAGTTCTTC
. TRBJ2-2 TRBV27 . CASSPDRSNTGELFF TGTGCCAGCAGCCCTGACAGGAGTAACACCGGGGAGCTGTTTTTT
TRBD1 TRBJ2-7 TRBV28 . CASTLGTGPPYEQYF TGTGCCAGCACCCTCGGGACAGGGCCTCCCTACGAGCAGTACTTC
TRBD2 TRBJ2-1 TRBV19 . CASSFLSGGTYNEQFF TGTGCCAGTAGTTTCTTGTCGGGAGGCACCTACAATGAGCAGTTCTTC
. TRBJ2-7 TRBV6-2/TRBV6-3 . CASSHRATTYEQYF TGTGCCAGCAGTCACCGGGCTACAACCTACGAGCAGTACTTC
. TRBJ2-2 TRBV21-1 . CASSKIPGYTGELFF TGTGCCAGCAGCAAAATTCCAGGGTACACCGGGGAGCTGTTTTTT
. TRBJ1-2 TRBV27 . CASSLSDGGGPYGYTF TGTGCCAGCAGTTTAAGCGACGGCGGGGGGCCCTATGGCTACACCTTC
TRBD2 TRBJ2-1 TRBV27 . CASSLFSSGSGYNEQFF TGTGCCAGCAGTTTATTCTCTAGCGGGAGTGGGTACAATGAGCAGTTCTTC
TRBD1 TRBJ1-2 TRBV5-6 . CASRRQGAIGYTF TGTGCCAGCAGACGACAGGGGGCTATTGGCTACACCTTC
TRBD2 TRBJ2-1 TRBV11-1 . CASSSGTSGRYEQFF TGTGCCAGCAGCTCCGGGACTAGCGGGAGATATGAGCAGTTCTTC
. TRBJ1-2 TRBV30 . CAWSPSTDLTF TGTGCCTGGAGTCCATCCACAGATCTCACCTTC
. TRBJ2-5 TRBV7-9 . CASRPPYRGGETQYF TGTGCCAGCAGACCCCCTTACAGGGGAGGGGAGACCCAGTACTTC
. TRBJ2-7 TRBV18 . CASSQGLTSYEQYF TGTGCCAGCTCACAAGGACTTACCTCCTACGAGCAGTACTTC
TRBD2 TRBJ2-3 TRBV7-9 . CASRHWRGDRGKGTDTQYF TGTGCCAGCAGACATTGGCGGGGGGACCGGGGGAAGGGGACAGATACGCAGTATTTT
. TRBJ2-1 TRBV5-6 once CASSLAGSSYNEQFF TGTGCCAGCAGCTTGGCCGGGAGCTCCTACAATGAGCAGTTCTTC
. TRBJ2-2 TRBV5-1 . CASSLALVANTGELFF TGCGCCAGCAGCTTGGCCCTTGTCGCGAACACCGGGGAGCTGTTTTTT
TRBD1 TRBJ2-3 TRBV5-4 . CASSRDRGGTDTQYF TGTGCCAGCAGCCGGGACAGGGGAGGCACAGATACGCAGTATTTT
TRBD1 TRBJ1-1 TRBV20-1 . CSASPQTGAMNTEAFF TGCAGTGCTAGTCCACAGACAGGGGCTATGAACACTGAAGCTTTCTTT
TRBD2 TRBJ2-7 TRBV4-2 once CASSQEASGSYEQYF TGTGCCAGCAGCCAAGAGGCTAGCGGGAGTTACGAGCAGTACTTC
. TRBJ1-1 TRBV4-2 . CASSQGRQTFEAFF TGTGCCAGCAGCCAAGGACGGCAGACGTTTGAAGCTTTCTTT
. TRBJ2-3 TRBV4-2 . CASSQEVGGGTDTQYF TGTGCCAGCAGCCAAGAGGTGGGCGGGGGCACAGATACGCAGTATTTT
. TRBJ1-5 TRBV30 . CAWRVGLNQPQHF TGTGCCTGGAGAGTAGGGCTCAATCAGCCCCAGCATTTT
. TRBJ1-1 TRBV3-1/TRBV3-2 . CASSRGQIRLNTEAFF TGTGCCAGCAGCCGGGGACAAATCAGGCTGAACACTGAAGCTTTCTTT